This is a list of T cell receptor beta chains from one sample in a study of OX40 agonist ivuxolimab in advanced cancers. The repertoire was sequenced with immunoSEQ multiplex PCR; TCRdb's copy has only in-frame clones and lacks some. The repertoire holds around 38,000 clones, about 82% seen once, with less than 25% in the top ten. Material: CD4+ or CD8+ T cells sorted from blood, obtained in a trial of the OX40 agonist ivuxolimab. The receptors stem from an adult with an advanced solid tumor such as melanoma, head and neck, liver or kidney cancer. Each CDR3 is given without its conserved first and last residue. D genes are given only for firm matches. Clone size is stated in some rows and not others, as once, few, many or a class when expanded.

D,V,size,J,CDR3
TRBD1,TRBV6-1,many,TRBJ1-4,ASTLLTGVNEKLF
TRBD1,TRBV18,.,TRBJ2-7,ASSPDRVAYEQY
.,TRBV6-1,.,TRBJ1-5,ASHAGGTQPQH
TRBD2,TRBV4-3,.,TRBJ2-1,ASSQGLAGGSAYNEQF
.,TRBV6-5,.,TRBJ1-2,ASSYRNRDGYT
TRBD1,TRBV7-9,.,TRBJ2-6,ASVRGQFSGANVLT
TRBD1,TRBV19,.,TRBJ1-4,AIGDRQGGEKLF
.,TRBV5-5,.,TRBJ2-4,ASSPHGGQKNIQY
TRBD2,TRBV7-9,.,TRBJ2-5,ASSRDYTRGTQY
TRBD1,TRBV6-5,few,TRBJ1-5,ASSWGTGDQPQH
.,TRBV10-3,.,TRBJ2-1,AISVGLSDNEQF
TRBD1,TRBV27,once,TRBJ1-5,ASSPRGQGANQPQH
.,TRBV10-3,.,TRBJ2-5,AIRDSFQETQY
.,TRBV5-6,few,TRBJ1-1,ASSSPEAPNTEAF
.,TRBV18,.,TRBJ2-2,ASSPDYANTGELF
.,TRBV6-1,few,TRBJ1-1,ASNKGLTEAF
TRBD1,TRBV2,.,TRBJ2-1,ASRAWRQGNNEQF
.,TRBV30,once,TRBJ1-5,AWTSTTHQPQH
.,TRBV28,.,TRBJ2-5,ASSFVLETQY
.,TRBV27,.,TRBJ2-7,ASSLAGAGQLGEQY
.,TRBV7-8,.,TRBJ1-1,ASSLVVGNTEAF
TRBD1,TRBV28,.,TRBJ1-5,ASSRIGTGVQPQH
.,TRBV7-2,.,TRBJ1-2,ASSLGGPGLNYGYT
.,TRBV18,.,TRBJ1-2,ASSPQTPRRAGEGYT
.,TRBV28,.,TRBJ2-2,ASGAFGQGEAGELF
.,TRBV29-1,.,TRBJ2-1,SVPTGRGYNEQF
TRBD1,TRBV5-1,.,TRBJ1-1,ASSPTWTGGNTEAF
.,TRBV6-5,.,TRBJ2-4,ASSLGQQVSKNIQY
TRBD2,TRBV7-3,.,TRBJ2-5,ASSSTSGLQETQY
.,TRBV5-4,.,TRBJ1-6,ASSLDRDHSPLH
.,TRBV10-3,.,TRBJ2-1,AISGGASDNEQF
.,TRBV5-1,.,TRBJ2-7,ASSLGGSSYEQY